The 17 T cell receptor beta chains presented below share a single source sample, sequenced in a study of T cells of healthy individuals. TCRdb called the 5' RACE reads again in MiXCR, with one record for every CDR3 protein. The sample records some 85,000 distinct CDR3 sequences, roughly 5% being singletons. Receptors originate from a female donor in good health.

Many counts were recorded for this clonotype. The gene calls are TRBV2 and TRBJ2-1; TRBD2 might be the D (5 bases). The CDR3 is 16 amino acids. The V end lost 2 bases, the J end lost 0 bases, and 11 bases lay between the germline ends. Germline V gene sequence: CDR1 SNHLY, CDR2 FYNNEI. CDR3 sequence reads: CASSEFRDTSYNEQFF. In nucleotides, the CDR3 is TGTGCCAGCAGTGAATTCCGGGATACCTCCTACAATGAGCAGTTCTTC.

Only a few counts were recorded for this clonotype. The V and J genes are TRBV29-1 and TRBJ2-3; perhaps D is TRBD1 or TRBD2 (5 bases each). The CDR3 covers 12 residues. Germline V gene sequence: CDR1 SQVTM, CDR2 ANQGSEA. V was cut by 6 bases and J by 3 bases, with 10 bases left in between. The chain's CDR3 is CSVREITDTQYF. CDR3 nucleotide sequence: TGCAGCGTCAGGGAGATTACAGATACGCAGTATTTT.

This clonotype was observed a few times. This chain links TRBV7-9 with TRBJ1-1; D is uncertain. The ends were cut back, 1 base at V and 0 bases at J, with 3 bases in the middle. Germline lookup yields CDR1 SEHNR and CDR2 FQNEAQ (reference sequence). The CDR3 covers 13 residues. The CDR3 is CASSLVLNTEAFF. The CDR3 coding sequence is TGTGCCAGCAGCTTAGTCTTGAACACTGAAGCTTTCTTT.

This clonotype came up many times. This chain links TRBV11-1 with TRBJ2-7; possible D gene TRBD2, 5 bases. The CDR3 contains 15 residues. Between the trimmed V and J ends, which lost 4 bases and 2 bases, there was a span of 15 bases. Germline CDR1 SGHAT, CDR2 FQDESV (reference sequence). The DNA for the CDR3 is TGTGCCAGCAGCTCCCTACTTGCGGGCACCTACGAGCAGTACTTC. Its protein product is CASSSLLAGTYEQYF.

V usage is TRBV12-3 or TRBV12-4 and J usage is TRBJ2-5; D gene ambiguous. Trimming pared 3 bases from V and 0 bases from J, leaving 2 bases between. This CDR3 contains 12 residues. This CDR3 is CASSLNQETQYF. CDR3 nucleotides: TGTGCCAGCAGTTTGAACCAAGAGACCCAGTACTTC.

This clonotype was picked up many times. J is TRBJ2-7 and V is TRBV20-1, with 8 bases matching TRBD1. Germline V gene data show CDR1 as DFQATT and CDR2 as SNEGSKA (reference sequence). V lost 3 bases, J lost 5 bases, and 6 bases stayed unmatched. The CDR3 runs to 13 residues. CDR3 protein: CSASGTGPDEQYF. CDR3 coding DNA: TGCAGTGCTAGCGGGACAGGACCGGACGAGCAGTACTTC.

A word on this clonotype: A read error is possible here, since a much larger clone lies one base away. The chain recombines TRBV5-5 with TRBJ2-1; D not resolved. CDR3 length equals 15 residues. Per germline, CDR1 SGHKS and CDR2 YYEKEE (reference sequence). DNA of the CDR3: TGTGCCAGCAGCTTCGACGGGCAATCCTGCAATGAGCAGTTCTTC. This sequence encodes CASSFDGQSCNEQFF.

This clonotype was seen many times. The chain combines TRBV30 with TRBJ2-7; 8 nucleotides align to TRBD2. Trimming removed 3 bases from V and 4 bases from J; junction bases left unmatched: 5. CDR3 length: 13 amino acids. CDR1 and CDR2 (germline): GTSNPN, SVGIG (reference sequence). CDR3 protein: CAWRTGRGYEQYF. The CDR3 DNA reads TGTGCCTGGAGAACCGGGAGGGGGTACGAGCAGTACTTC.

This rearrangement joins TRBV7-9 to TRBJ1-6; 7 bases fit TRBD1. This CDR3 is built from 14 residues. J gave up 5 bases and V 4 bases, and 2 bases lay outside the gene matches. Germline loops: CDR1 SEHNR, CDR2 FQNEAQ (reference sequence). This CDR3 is CASSSTGNNSPLHF. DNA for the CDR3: TGTGCCAGCAGCTCGACAGGGAATAATTCACCCCTCCACTTT.

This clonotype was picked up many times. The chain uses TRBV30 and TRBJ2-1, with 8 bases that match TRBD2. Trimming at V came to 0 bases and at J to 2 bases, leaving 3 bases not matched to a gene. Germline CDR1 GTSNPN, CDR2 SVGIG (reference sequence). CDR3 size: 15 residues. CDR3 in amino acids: CAWSVNSGAYNEQFF. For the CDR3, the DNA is TGTGCCTGGAGTGTAAATAGCGGGGCCTACAATGAGCAGTTCTTC.

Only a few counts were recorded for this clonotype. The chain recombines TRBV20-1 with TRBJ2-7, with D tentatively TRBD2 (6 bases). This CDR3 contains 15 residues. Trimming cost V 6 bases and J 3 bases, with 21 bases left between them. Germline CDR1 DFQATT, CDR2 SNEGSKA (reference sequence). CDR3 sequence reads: CSAASEGRVNYEQYF. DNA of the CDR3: TGCAGTGCCGCTTCGGAGGGCAGGGTAAACTACGAGCAGTACTTC.

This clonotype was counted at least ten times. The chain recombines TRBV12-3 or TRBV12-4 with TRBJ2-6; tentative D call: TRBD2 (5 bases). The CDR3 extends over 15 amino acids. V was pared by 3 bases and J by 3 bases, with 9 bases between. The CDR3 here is CASSFSGYGANVLTF. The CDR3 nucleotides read TGTGCCAGCAGTTTCTCGGGGTATGGGGCCAACGTCCTGACTTTC.

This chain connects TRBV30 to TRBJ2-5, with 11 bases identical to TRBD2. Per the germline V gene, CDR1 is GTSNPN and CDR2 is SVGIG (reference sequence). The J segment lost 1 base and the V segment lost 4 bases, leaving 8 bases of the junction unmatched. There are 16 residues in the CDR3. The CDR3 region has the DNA TGTGCCTGGATAGCCCCTAGCGGGAGGACCCAAGAGACCCAGTACTTC. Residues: CAWIAPSGRTQETQYF.

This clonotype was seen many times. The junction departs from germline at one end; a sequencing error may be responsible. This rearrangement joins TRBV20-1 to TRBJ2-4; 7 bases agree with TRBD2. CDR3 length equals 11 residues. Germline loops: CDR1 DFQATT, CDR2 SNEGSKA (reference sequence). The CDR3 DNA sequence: TGCAGTGCTAGTCGGCGGGAGCGGCAAGGCTTC. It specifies CSASRRERQGF.

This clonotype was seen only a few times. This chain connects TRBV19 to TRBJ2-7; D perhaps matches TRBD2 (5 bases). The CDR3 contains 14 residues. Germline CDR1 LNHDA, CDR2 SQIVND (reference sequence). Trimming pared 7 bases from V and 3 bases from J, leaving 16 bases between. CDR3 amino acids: CASTRTGRVYEQYF. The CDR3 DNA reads TGTGCCAGTACCCGGACGGGAAGGGTCTACGAGCAGTACTTC.

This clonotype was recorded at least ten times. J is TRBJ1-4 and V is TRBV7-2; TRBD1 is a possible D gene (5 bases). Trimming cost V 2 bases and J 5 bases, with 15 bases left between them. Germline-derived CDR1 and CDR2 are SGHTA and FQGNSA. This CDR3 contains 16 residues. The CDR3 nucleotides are TGTGCCAGCAGCTTATGGGGAGAGGGGCCCAATGAAAAACTGTTTTTT. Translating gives CASSLWGEGPNEKLFF.

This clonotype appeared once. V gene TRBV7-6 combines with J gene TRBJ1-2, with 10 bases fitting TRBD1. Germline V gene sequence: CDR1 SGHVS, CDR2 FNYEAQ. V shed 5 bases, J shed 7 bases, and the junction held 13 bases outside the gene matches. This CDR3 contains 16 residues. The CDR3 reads CASSHTSGTGATGYTF. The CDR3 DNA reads TGTGCCAGCAGCCATACTTCCGGGACAGGGGCGACTGGCTACACCTTC.